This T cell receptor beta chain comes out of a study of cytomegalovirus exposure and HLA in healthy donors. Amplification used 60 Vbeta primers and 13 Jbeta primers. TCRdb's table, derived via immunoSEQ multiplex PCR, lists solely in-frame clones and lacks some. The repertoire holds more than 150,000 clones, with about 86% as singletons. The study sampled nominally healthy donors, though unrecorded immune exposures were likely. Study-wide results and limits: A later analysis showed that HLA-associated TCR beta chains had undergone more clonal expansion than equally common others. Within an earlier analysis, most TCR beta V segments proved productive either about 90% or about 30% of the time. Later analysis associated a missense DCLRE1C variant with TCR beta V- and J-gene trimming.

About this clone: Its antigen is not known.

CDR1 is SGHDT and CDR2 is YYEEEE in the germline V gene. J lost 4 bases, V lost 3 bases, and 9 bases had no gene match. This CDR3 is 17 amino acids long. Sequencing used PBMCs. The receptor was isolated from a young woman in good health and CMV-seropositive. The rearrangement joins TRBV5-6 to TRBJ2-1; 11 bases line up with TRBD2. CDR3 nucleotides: TGTGCCAGCAGCTCGGATCTCCTAGCGGGGGGTTACAATGAGCAGTTCTTC. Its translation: CASSSDLLAGGYNEQFF.